One T cell receptor beta chain is described in this entry. The antigen is unknown. The record originates from a study of CXCR3-negative and CXCR3-positive naive CD8 T cells. Across the whole study: The study obtained roughly 140 million TRB reads, about 1.5 +/- 0.3 million per library. Points from the study as a whole: TRB CDR3s were more hydrophobic in CXCR3-positive than in CXCR3-negative naive cells. The study found comparably high diversity in both naive subsets and much lower diversity in memory CD8+ cells. In cryopreserved cells, CXCR3 expression partially decreased, and fresh PBMCs were used in most assays.

This CDR3 comprises 14 residues. UMI-labeled TRB cDNA libraries were prepared by 5' RACE. Reanalyzing the 5' RACE reads, TCRdb keeps one entry per CDR3 protein, without DNA. The repertoire table contains under 90,000 distinct CDR3 sequences. The TCR was taken from a human donor in good health. Some clones in this sample may be carry-over from other donors' samples. The chain recombines TRBV12-3 or TRBV12-4 with TRBJ2-3. The specimen was naive CXCR3+ CD8+ T cells from blood. Specified subset: CD45RO-CCR7+CD27+CD95- naive CD8+ T cells expressing CXCR3 (TNR3+). The CDR3 sequence is CASSFRGSTDTQYF.